This TCR beta chain was captured in a study of blood T cell repertoires in COVID-19. Across the whole study: There were acute and convalescent COVID-19 samples, and they came from the United States, Italy and Spain. Sources were T cells, B-cell-depleted T cells, or PBMCs; the material itself was cDNA or gDNA.

In the authors' methods: How many nucleated cells were present was estimated from reference gene primer amplification. Method: immunoSEQ multiplex PCR; TCRdb's copy keeps in-frame clones and lacks some. V and J calls and clone size come straight from that table; D and trimming were deduced from the DNA. This sample yields around 260,000 clones, of which about 85% are seen a single time; 13% belongs to the top ten. J lost 4 bases, V lost 8 bases, and 5 bases had no gene match. There are 14 residues in the CDR3. CDR1 and CDR2 from the germline V gene are SGHTA and FQGNSA. The V and J genes are TRBV7-2 and TRBJ2-7, with 13 positions matching TRBD2. This TCR was sampled from a human donor in a cohort sampled during active COVID-19. The sequenced sample was peripheral blood. Written as DNA, the CDR3 is TGTGCCAGCGCCCGGACTAGCGGGGGATACGAGCAGTACTTC. Translated: CASARTSGGYEQYF.